One sample yielded the 29 T cell receptor beta chains listed below, sequenced in a study of Graves' ophthalmopathy and Graves' hyperthyroidism. The study amplified TCR beta CDR3 regions using RNA transcripts. HTBI primers were employed in first-round RT-PCR, then a second-round multiplex PCR followed. MiXCR, run by TCRdb on the multiplex PCR reads, gives a single entry per CDR3 protein. Among about 740,000 distinct CDR3 sequences listed, 35% to 50% were seen once. The sample was peripheral blood. These receptors originate from an adult man with Graves' ophthalmopathy.

In its sample, this clonotype was seen once. The CDR3 loop is CASSIAGGITEAFF. The DNA for the CDR3 is TGTGCCAGTAGTATAGCGGGGGGCATCACTGAAGCTTTCTTT. The V gene is TRBV19, the J gene TRBJ1-1; tentative D call: TRBD1 (6 bases). This CDR3 has 14 amino acids. The germline gives CDR1 LNHDA, CDR2 SQIVND (reference sequence). Trimming stripped 1 base from V and 4 bases from J, with 10 bases between.

The chain has TRBV7-2 and TRBJ2-6, with 7 bases matching TRBD1. V lost 8 bases to trimming and J lost 4 bases; unmatched junction nucleotides: 5. The CDR3 has 14 residues. Germline assignment: CDR1 SGHTA and CDR2 FQGNSA. The CDR3 is CASRTGPGANVLTF. CDR3 in DNA: TGTGCCAGCCGGACAGGTCCCGGGGCCAACGTCCTGACTTTC. Together with reference TRBV7-2 and TRBJ2-6, the CDR3 gives the full variable domain: GAGVSQSPSNKVTEKGKDVELRCDPISGHTALYWYRQSLGQGLEFLIYFQGNSAPDKSGLPSDRFSAERTGGSVSTLTIQRTQQEDSAVYLCASRTGPGANVLTFGAGSRLTVL.

As regards this clonotype: The junction departs from germline at one end; a sequencing error may be responsible. V usage is TRBV10-3 and J usage is TRBJ2-7, with 7 bases that match TRBD1. CDR3 size: 14 residues. Per the germline V gene, CDR1 is ENHRY and CDR2 is SYGVKD. In DNA form, the CDR3 reads TGTGCCAGCAGTAACTCCGGGACAGACTACGAGCAGTACTTC. This translates into CASSNSGTDYEQYF.

The rearrangement links TRBV10-3 to TRBJ2-7; D is unclear. The CDR3 is 14 amino acids. The germline CDR1 and CDR2 sequences are ENHRY and SYGVKD. V was pared by 3 bases and J by 3 bases, with 12 bases between. The CDR3 DNA is TGTGCCATCAGTGATCCTCTGTGGAGCTACGAGCAGTACTTC. Its protein product is CAISDPLWSYEQYF.

This clonotype was seen only a few times. The chain is built from TRBV6-1 and TRBJ2-5; maybe TRBD1 (6 bases). The V gene's germline CDR1 is MNHNS and CDR2 SASEGT. The CDR3 has 15 residues. Between the trimmed V and J ends, which lost 6 bases and 5 bases, there was a span of 19 bases. The chain's CDR3 is CASSTGQGVEETQYF. CDR3 bases: TGTGCCAGCAGCACAGGGCAGGGTGTTGAGGAGACCCAGTACTTC.

This clonotype appeared many times. V usage is TRBV9 and J usage is TRBJ2-5; 11 bases line up with TRBD2. V shed 0 bases and J 5 bases; nucleotides not matched to a gene: 6. The germline V gene encodes CDR1 SGDLS and CDR2 YYNGEE. This CDR3 has 16 residues. Written as DNA, the CDR3 is TGTGCCAGCAGCGTAGGGCTAGCGGGAGGCGGGGAGACCCAGTACTTC. Amino acid sequence: CASSVGLAGGGETQYF.

This sequence joins TRBV19 and TRBJ1-4; D is ambiguous. The CDR3 loop spans 15 amino acids. Trimming cost V 5 bases and J 4 bases, with 14 bases left between them. Germline loops: CDR1 LNHDA, CDR2 SQIVND (reference sequence). CDR3 sequence: CASSPGLDLNEKLFF. CDR3 in DNA: TGTGCCAGTAGTCCAGGTTTGGACCTTAATGAAAAACTGTTTTTT.

The gene calls are TRBV2 and TRBJ1-3; 11 positions match TRBD1. Germline V CDR1 and CDR2: SNHLY, FYNNEI. The CDR3 contains 17 residues. Trimming removed 6 bases from V and 4 bases from J; junction bases left unmatched: 11. The CDR3 nucleotides read TGTGCCAGCAGCCCAAGCGGGACAGGGGGGCAAGGAAACACCATATATTTT. Its translation is CASSPSGTGGQGNTIYF.

The chain combines TRBV11-1 with TRBJ2-7; 7 bases map to TRBD2. This CDR3 spans 15 amino acids. V was pared by 4 bases and J by 3 bases, with 9 bases of the junction left unmatched. Germline CDR1 is SGHAT and CDR2 is FQDESV (reference sequence). CDR3 loop: CASSSQSSGYYEQYF. CDR3 nucleotides: TGTGCCAGCAGCTCGCAGAGTAGCGGGTACTACGAGCAGTACTTC.

This chain joins TRBV9 and TRBJ2-7, with D tentatively TRBD2 (7 bases). The CDR3 loop spans 15 amino acids. Trimming took 2 bases from V and 6 from J, leaving 18 bases between them. Germline V lookup: CDR1 SGDLS, CDR2 YYNGEE. The CDR3 nucleotides are TGTGCCAGCAGCGTGGATAGAGGGGGGGCCTCCGAGCAGTACTTC. Encoded protein: CASSVDRGGASEQYF.

Notes on this clonotype: At one end the junction does not follow the germline gene, possibly because of a read error. The V and J genes are TRBV25-1 and TRBJ1-2; 7 bases match TRBD1. The length of the CDR3 is 13 residues. Germline V gene lookup returns CDR1 MGHDK and CDR2 SYGVNS. The CDR3, as DNA: TGTGCCGGCAGTTTGGCAGGGGGCTATGGCTACACCTTC. Translated: CAGSLAGGYGYTF.

This clonotype came up many times. V and J are TRBV29-1 and TRBJ2-7; TRBD2 agrees at 12 bases. The CDR3 consists of 14 residues. Per the germline V gene, CDR1 is SQVTM and CDR2 is ANQGSEA. J was trimmed by 4 bases and V by 4 bases; bases with no gene match: 5. The CDR3 loop reads CSVGLAGASYEQYF. CDR3 DNA: TGCAGCGTTGGACTAGCGGGAGCGAGTTACGAGCAGTACTTC.

The gene calls are TRBV30 and TRBJ1-1; 9 bases fit TRBD1. Germline loops: CDR1 GTSNPN, CDR2 SVGIG (reference sequence). The CDR3 is 15 residues long. Losses at the gene ends were 2 bases for V and 4 bases for J; bases not matched to a gene: 8. The CDR3 is CAWSMIDRGATEAFF. The CDR3 nucleotides read TGTGCCTGGAGTATGATAGACAGGGGGGCCACTGAAGCTTTCTTT.

This sequence joins TRBV6-4 and TRBJ2-3; TRBD2 agrees at 14 bases. The V gene's germline CDR1 is MRHNA and CDR2 SNTAGT. The CDR3 is 15 residues long. The J segment lost 6 bases and the V segment lost 5 bases, leaving 4 bases of the junction unmatched. CDR3 sequence reads: CASSPTSGGADTQYF. In DNA, the CDR3 is TGTGCCAGCAGTCCGACTAGCGGGGGGGCTGATACGCAGTATTTT.

Turning to this clonotype: A clone one base away is much larger, so this may be a read error. The chain is built from TRBV7-2 and TRBJ2-7, with a weak D call TRBD2 (6 bases). CDR1 is SGHTA, CDR2 FQGNSA, per germline. This CDR3 region has 15 residues. Trimming removed 6 bases from V and 6 bases from J, with 21 bases in between. The CDR3 region has the DNA TGTGCCAGCAGTTCCCCGGGCGCGGGATTCGGCGAGCAGTACTTC. Amino acid sequence: CASSSPGAGFGEQYF.

There are a few counts of this clonotype. CDR3 region: CASGRTVGTEAFF. In nucleotides, the CDR3 is TGTGCCAGCGGGCGGACAGTTGGAACTGAAGCTTTCTTT. This chain joins TRBV12-3 or TRBV12-4 and TRBJ1-1; weak D call: TRBD1 (6 bases). Trimming removed 8 bases from V and 5 bases from J, with 15 bases in between. The CDR3 runs to 13 residues.

This clonotype was seen a handful of times. A read error may be the cause here, since a much bigger clone is one base away. The chain uses TRBV6-6 and TRBJ2-7; D unclear. The length of the CDR3 is 13 residues. CDR1 is MNHNY, CDR2 SVGAGI, per germline (reference sequence). V dropped 2 bases and J dropped 4 bases, with 9 bases sitting between them. In nucleotides, the CDR3 is TGTGCCAGCAGTTACCACGTTGGGTACGAGCAGTACTTC. It codes for CASSYHVGYEQYF.

V is TRBV5-1 and J is TRBJ1-2; 7 nucleotides line up with TRBD1. This CDR3 has 17 amino acids. V was clipped by 4 bases and J by 1 base; unmatched bases: 13. The germline V gene encodes CDR1 SGHRS and CDR2 YFSETQ. In DNA form, the CDR3 reads TGCGCCAGCAGCGCGCTGGACAGGAATACCGATAACTATGGCTACACCTTC. Translation: CASSALDRNTDNYGYTF.

CDR3 in DNA: TGTGCCAGCAGCCGTCAGGGCCTATATGGCTACACCTTC. It translates to CASSRQGLYGYTF. The chain has TRBV5-4 and TRBJ1-2; TRBD1 might be the D (5 bases). The CDR3 has 13 amino acids. Germline V lookup: CDR1 SGHNT, CDR2 YYREEE (reference sequence). The V end lost 4 bases, the J end lost 5 bases, and 12 bases lay between the germline ends.

This clonotype was counted ten times or more. The chain employs TRBV10-3 and TRBJ1-2; no clear D gene. This CDR3 has 12 amino acids. Germline V CDR1 and CDR2: ENHRY, SYGVKD. With 10 bases removed from V and 2 bases from J, the gap between germline ends came to 11 bases. CDR3 protein: CATWGENYGYTF. CDR3 coding DNA: TGTGCCACCTGGGGAGAGAACTATGGCTACACCTTC.

This clonotype occurred many times. This chain joins TRBV15 and TRBJ1-1, with 7 nucleotides matching TRBD1. CDR1 LNHNV and CDR2 YYDKDF come from the germline V gene (reference sequence). V trimming: 9 bases; J trimming: 4 bases; junction bases outside the gene matches: 11. The CDR3 is 14 residues long. CDR3 in amino acids: CATSPDPGGTEAFF. The DNA for the CDR3 is TGTGCCACTAGCCCGGACCCAGGGGGCACTGAAGCTTTCTTT.

The J gene is TRBJ1-2, the V gene TRBV20-1, with a tentative D call TRBD1 (6 bases). This CDR3 has 13 amino acids. V lost 4 bases and J lost 2, with 11 bases in between. Germline V lookup: CDR1 DFQATT, CDR2 SNEGSKA (reference sequence). CDR3 bases: TGCAGTGCTAAGACCGGACAGAACTATGGCTACACCTTC. This translates into CSAKTGQNYGYTF.

A few counts support this clonotype. V and J are TRBV7-6 and TRBJ2-2; D may correspond to TRBD1 or TRBD2 (5 bases each). Per the germline V gene, CDR1 is SGHVS and CDR2 is FNYEAQ. This CDR3 spans 14 amino acids. V gave up 6 bases and J gave up 4 bases, with 12 bases separating them. The CDR3 DNA follows: TGTGCCAGCAGAACCGGGGCCCCCACCGGGGAGCTGTTTTTT. Amino acid sequence: CASRTGAPTGELFF.

This clonotype was seen more than once but under ten times. The chain carries TRBV7-9 and TRBJ2-6, with D perhaps matching TRBD1 (6 bases). Germline CDR1 and CDR2: SEHNR and FQNEAQ (reference sequence). This CDR3 has 13 residues. Trimming removed 3 bases from V and 7 bases from J, with 7 bases in between. CDR3 sequence: CASSLGTANVLTF. The CDR3 DNA sequence: TGTGCCAGCAGCTTGGGGACAGCCAACGTCCTGACTTTC.

The gene calls are TRBV7-9 and TRBJ2-5, with 7 bases fitting TRBD2. The CDR3 sequence is 17 residues long. Unmatched junction bases numbered 18, after V lost 7 bases and J lost 4 bases. Germline V CDR1 and CDR2: SEHNR, FQNEAQ (reference sequence). The DNA of the CDR3 is TGTGCCAGCACCGCTCTTCGGGGAGGGGTCACAGCAGAGACCCAGTACTTC. Residues: CASTALRGGVTAETQYF.

Note on this clonotype: This may be a read error: a much more frequent sequence differs by one nucleotide. The CDR3 end shows no conserved phenylalanine or tryptophan, and so a read error is likely. The V call is TRBV9, the J call TRBJ1-1; D gene ambiguous. V was shortened by 4 bases and J by 11 bases, with 18 bases between the two germline ends. From germline, CDR1 is SGDLS and CDR2 YYNGEE. The CDR3 has 13 amino acids. CDR3 region: CASSPLGSGLAFS. The CDR3 DNA is TGTGCCAGCAGCCCTCTTGGGTCTGGGTTGGCTTTCTCT.

Only a few counts were recorded for this clonotype. CDR3 residues: CATSKISGGDTGELFF. CDR3 in DNA: TGTGCCACCAGCAAAATTTCGGGAGGGGACACCGGGGAGCTGTTTTTT. The chain carries TRBV15 and TRBJ2-2, with 8 bases fitting TRBD2. The V and J ends lost 4 bases and 3 bases, in that order; junction bases with no gene match: 7. The germline gives CDR1 LNHNV, CDR2 YYDKDF (reference sequence). This CDR3 has 16 residues.

The V and J genes are TRBV20-1 and TRBJ2-7, with TRBD1 matching over 7 bases. J lost 0 bases, V lost 3 bases, and 8 bases had no gene match. CDR3 length: 15 residues. Per germline, CDR1 DFQATT and CDR2 SNEGSKA (reference sequence). CDR3 residues: CSARQLDRSSYEQYF. The CDR3 DNA reads as TGCAGTGCTAGGCAACTGGACAGGAGCTCCTACGAGCAGTACTTC.

The sample holds a few counts of this clonotype. This chain connects TRBV20-1 to TRBJ1-5; possible D gene TRBD1, 5 bases. Per germline, CDR1 DFQATT and CDR2 SNEGSKA (reference sequence). V dropped 0 bases and J dropped 6 bases, with 9 bases sitting between them. The CDR3 covers 13 residues. The CDR3 sequence: CSARDPGIQPQHF. The DNA of the CDR3 is TGCAGTGCTAGAGATCCAGGGATTCAGCCCCAGCATTTT.